What follows describes a single T cell receptor (beta chain). Its antigen remains unidentified. This specimen comes from a study of OX40 agonist ivuxolimab in advanced cancers. Looking at the study overall: Hepatocellular carcinoma, melanoma, renal cell or head and neck cancer was diagnosed in the dose-escalation patients. Whole-study results and caveats: Clonal expansion among partial responders at 0.1-3.0 mg/kg ranked near the lowest. CD4+ and CD8+ T cells in blood underwent clonal expansion by week 6 at 0.1 to 3.0 mg/kg.

Trimming cost V 0 bases and J 1 base, with 9 bases left between them. The germline V gene has CDR1 PRHDT and CDR2 FYEKMQ (reference sequence). The CDR3 consists of 15 residues. Clones were sequenced by immunoSEQ multiplex PCR, and TCRdb holds only the in-frame ones, with some missing. The data show about 68,000 clones, with roughly 83% seen just once and about 1.5% held by the top ten. The source of this sequence is an adult with an advanced solid tumor such as melanoma, head and neck, liver or kidney cancer. Here the sequenced sample was CD4+ or CD8+ T cells sorted from blood, taken in a trial of the OX40 agonist ivuxolimab. This rearrangement joins TRBV13 to TRBJ2-5; no clear D. The CDR3 region has the DNA TGTGCCAGCAGCTTAGGCCAAAATATCCAAGAGACCCAGTACTTC. Translated, it gives CASSLGQNIQETQYF.